The present T cell receptor beta chain was sequenced within a study of blood T cell repertoires in COVID-19. Clones were read by immunoSEQ multiplex PCR, and TCRdb kept only the in-frame ones, dropping some. The data show hundreds of thousands of clones, with more than 70% seen just once and roughly 2.1% held by the top ten. This clone was seen just once. The sequencing sample was made of peripheral blood. The source of this sequence is a woman aged 55-70 years with COVID-19, enrolled during active disease.

Here the CDR3 DNA reads TGTGCCAGGGATGAGGAGGCCACCTACGAGCAGTACTTC. Amino acid sequence: CARDEEATYEQYF. The chain links TRBV7-3 to TRBJ2-7, with D perhaps TRBD2 (5 bases). This CDR3 has 13 amino acids. Germline CDR1 is SGHTA and CDR2 is FQGTGA. V was clipped by 9 bases and J by 2 bases, with 14 bases between them.